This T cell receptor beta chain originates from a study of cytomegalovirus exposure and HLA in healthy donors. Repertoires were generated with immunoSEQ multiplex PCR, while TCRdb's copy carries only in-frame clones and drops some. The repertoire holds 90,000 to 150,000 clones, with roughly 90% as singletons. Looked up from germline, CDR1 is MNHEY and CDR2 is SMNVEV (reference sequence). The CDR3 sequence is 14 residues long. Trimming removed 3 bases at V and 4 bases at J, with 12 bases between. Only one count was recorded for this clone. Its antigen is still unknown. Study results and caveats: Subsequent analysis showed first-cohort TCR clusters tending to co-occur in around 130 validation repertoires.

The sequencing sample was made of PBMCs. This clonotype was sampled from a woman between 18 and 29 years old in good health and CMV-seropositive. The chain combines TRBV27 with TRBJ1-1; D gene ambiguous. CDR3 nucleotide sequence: TGTGCCAGCAGTTTGGCCGGGGAAATCACTGAAGCTTTCTTT. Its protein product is CASSLAGEITEAFF.